This note documents a single T cell receptor (beta chain) sequence. This entry is derived from a study of blood T cell repertoires in COVID-19. Someone with COVID-19 had been met by exposed participants within 2 weeks before study entry. This table comes from immunoSEQ multiplex PCR, and its TCRdb copy is limited to in-frame clones, with some not included. The sample has approximately 220,000 clones; approximately 83% are singletons. Source material: PBMCs or T cells enriched from blood (not recorded which). The clonotype was recovered from a woman aged 40 to 50 who had been exposed to COVID-19.

The CDR3 is CASSLWGVGDTQYF. The CDR3 coding sequence is TGTGCCAGCAGCTTGTGGGGGGTAGGAGATACGCAGTATTTT. The rearrangement uses TRBV7-2 and TRBJ2-3; D may be TRBD2 (6 bases). Deletions cut 3 bases from V and 5 bases from J, with 12 bases between. There are 14 residues in the CDR3. The germline CDR1 and CDR2 sequences are SGHTA and FQGNSA.